The next 5 T cell receptor beta chains were all read from a single sample in a study of CDR3 diversity in severe acne. Each CDR3 protein gets one entry after TCRdb re-called the PCR reads with MiXCR. The sample yields fewer than 100,000 distinct CDR3 sequences, 45% to 60% seen once. The specimen was blood. These TCRs come from a male donor in good health, without acne.

The chain combines TRBV11-2 with TRBJ2-3, with D possibly matching TRBD2 (5 bases). Germline V gene sequence: CDR1 SGHAT, CDR2 FQNNGV. The CDR3 consists of 15 residues. Trimming took 4 bases from V and 0 from J, leaving 11 bases between them. Here the CDR3 reads CASSSERISTDTQYF. The CDR3 nucleotides are TGTGCCAGCAGCTCAGAGCGGATAAGCACAGATACGCAGTATTTT.

The chain is built from TRBV19 and TRBJ1-1; D is unresolved. This CDR3 is built from 15 residues. Germline V gives CDR1 LNHDA, CDR2 SQIVND (reference sequence). V lost 2 bases and J 0 bases, leaving 10 bases between the germline ends. Here the CDR3 reads CASSIRSMLNTEAFF. The CDR3 nucleotides are TGTGCCAGTAGTATAAGGTCCATGTTGAACACTGAAGCTTTCTTT.

This clonotype was seen many times. This chain uses TRBV12-3 or TRBV12-4 with TRBJ2-1, with unresolved D. Trimming took off 6 bases at V and 10 bases at J, with 13 bases between the two ends. The CDR3 totals 12 residues. CDR3 protein: CASSLNRGEQFF. The CDR3 DNA follows: TGTGCCAGCAGCCTAAACAGAGGCGAGCAGTTCTTC.

V gene TRBV5-1 combines with J gene TRBJ2-7; D possibly uses TRBD1 or TRBD2 (6 bases each). Germline lookup yields CDR1 SGHRS and CDR2 YFSETQ. Trimming removed 0 bases from V and 0 bases from J, with 10 bases in between. The CDR3 contains 15 residues. Written as DNA, the CDR3 is TGCGCCAGCAGCTTGGGCGGGACAAACTCCTACGAGCAGTACTTC. It is translated as CASSLGGTNSYEQYF. The full variable domain, with the rest looked up from reference TRBV5-1 and TRBJ2-7, is KAGVTQTPRYLIKTRGQQVTLSCSPISGHRSVSWYQQTPGQGLQFLFEYFSETQRNKGNFPGRFSGRQFSNSRSEMNVSTLELGDSALYLCASSLGGTNSYEQYFGPGTRLTVT.

As regards this clonotype: This may come from a read error, since a much larger clone is one base off. The CDR3 is CASTKNRAAVAEASF. CDR3 sequence (DNA): TGTGCCAGCACCAAAAACAGGGCCGCTGTGGCTGAAGCTTCCTTT. The genes are TRBV6-5 and TRBJ1-1; tentative D call: TRBD1 (6 bases). The germline V gene has CDR1 MNHEY and CDR2 SVGAGI. The CDR3 is 15 amino acids.